The following is a TCR beta chain sequence with its context. Its antigen is as yet unknown. This sample stems from a study of CD8+ T cells in alopecia areata. Study observations and caveats: Lesional tissue from the scalp (especially in alopecia totalis/universalis) showed higher clonality than normal scalp. Scalp clonality and expanded CD8+ clones among the top 100 showed significant decreases with tofacitinib. Mice showed clearer TCR sharing than patients did, a gap that was possibly HLA-related.

V was pared by 0 bases and J by 10 bases, with 7 bases between. The CDR3 is 13 amino acids. The V gene's germline CDR1 is SGHDN and CDR2 FVKESK. Extracted RNA was reverse transcribed, and the resulting cDNA served as sequencing template. Profiled with immunoSEQ multiplex PCR; TCRdb holds only in-frame clones, not every one. The sample lists fewer than 150,000 clones; roughly 82% were seen once. Treatment denoted: oral pan-JAK inhibitor, 5-10 mg twice daily. Sorted out of PBMCs were CD4+ T cells and CD8+ T cells. The sample consisted of CD8+ T cells sorted from blood, taken at week 4, from a patient treated with tofacitinib. This receptor was obtained from a human donor with alopecia areata. The chain joins TRBV14 to TRBJ1-6; D unresolved. CDR3: CASSQDRASPLHF. CDR3 DNA sequence: TGTGCCAGCAGCCAAGACCGGGCCTCACCCCTCCACTTT. Drawing the rest from reference TRBV14 and TRBJ1-6, the complete variable domain is EAGVTQFPSHSVIEKGQTVTLRCDPISGHDNLYWYRRVMGKEIKFLLHFVKESKQDESGMPNNRFLAERTGGTYSTLKVQPAELEDSGVYFCASSQDRASPLHFGNGTRLTVT.